The next 29 T cell receptor beta chains were all read from a single sample in a study of blood T cell repertoires in COVID-19. Data came from immunoSEQ multiplex PCR; TCRdb stores just in-frame clones and leaves some out. The data contain about 230,000 clones, over 80% of them seen just once; the ten biggest clones take up roughly 2.7%. The sample consisted of peripheral blood. The source is a woman aged 70 to 79 with active or convalescent COVID-19.

The V and J genes are TRBV5-1 and TRBJ2-1; D perhaps matches TRBD2 (6 bases). Germline V gene sequence: CDR1 SGHRS, CDR2 YFSETQ. The CDR3 contains 14 residues. The V gene lost 3 bases and the J gene lost 3 bases, with 10 bases spanning the gap. The CDR3 DNA reads TGCGCCAGCAGCTACTCTAGCGTCTACAATGAGCAGTTCTTC. Protein product: CASSYSSVYNEQFF.

This clone came up a few times. This chain links TRBV6-5 with TRBJ1-6; D ambiguous. Trimming took 0 bases from V and 9 from J, leaving 15 bases between them. Germline V gene data show CDR1 as MNHEY and CDR2 as SVGAGI. There are 16 residues in the CDR3. CDR3 bases: TGTGCCAGCAGTTACTCGGGAGGGAGAGAGAGTTCACCCCTCCACTTT. Residues: CASSYSGGRESSPLHF.

The chain recombines TRBV19 with TRBJ2-1, with 13 bases aligning to TRBD2. V dropped 3 bases and J dropped 12; count of bases not matched to a gene: 5. The CDR3 loop spans 14 amino acids. The V gene's germline CDR1 is LNHDA and CDR2 SQIVND (reference sequence). This CDR3 reads CASSMTSGGTVQFF. CDR3 sequence (DNA): TGTGCCAGTAGTATGACTAGCGGGGGGACTGTGCAGTTCTTC. Filled out from reference TRBV19 and TRBJ2-1, the complete variable domain reads DGGITQSPKYLFRKEGQNVTLSCEQNLNHDAMYWYRQDPGQGLRLIYYSQIVNDFQKGDIAEGYSVSREKKESFPLTVTSAQKNPTAFYLCASSMTSGGTVQFFGPGTRLTVL.

The rearrangement links TRBV4-3 to TRBJ1-4; no reliable D call. Germline V gives CDR1 LGHNA, CDR2 YSLEER. Trimming took off 4 bases at V and 3 bases at J, with 12 bases between the two ends. CDR3 length: 15 amino acids. Here the CDR3 DNA reads TGCGCCAGCAGCCCGTGGGGAGGGTCTAATGAAAAACTGTTTTTT. It yields the protein CASSPWGGSNEKLFF.

The rearrangement uses TRBV5-1 and TRBJ1-2; perhaps TRBD1 as D (5 bases). V lost 2 bases to trimming and J lost 6 bases, with 8 bases between them. The CDR3 consists of 12 residues. Per germline, CDR1 SGHRS and CDR2 YFSETQ. This CDR3 reads CASSFQGDGYTF. Written as DNA, the CDR3 is TGCGCCAGCAGCTTCCAAGGGGATGGCTACACCTTC.

The chain carries TRBV6-4 and TRBJ2-5, with D perhaps matching TRBD1 (6 bases). The germline CDR1 and CDR2 sequences are MRHNA and SNTAGT. This CDR3 region has 16 residues. V lost 6 bases, J lost 5 bases, and 22 bases lay in between. The CDR3 is CASSSTPGTSKETQYF. The CDR3 DNA reads as TGTGCCAGCAGCTCTACCCCCGGGACATCCAAGGAGACCCAGTACTTC.

The chain uses TRBV12-3 or TRBV12-4 and TRBJ2-7; TRBD1 matches at 8 bases. This CDR3 has 13 residues. The J segment lost 7 bases and the V segment lost 3 bases, leaving 5 bases of the junction unmatched. CDR3: CASSFIRGREQYF. The CDR3 DNA is TGTGCCAGCAGTTTCATCAGGGGGCGGGAGCAGTACTTC.

V usage is TRBV7-8 and J usage is TRBJ2-1, with TRBD2 as a possible D gene (5 bases). V shed 2 bases and J shed 6 bases, with 14 bases lying between them. Germline-derived CDR1 and CDR2 are SGHVS and FQNEAQ. The CDR3 is 15 amino acids. This chain's CDR3 is CASSLRYRGGNEQFF. In nucleotides, the CDR3 is TGTGCCAGCAGCTTAAGGTACAGAGGAGGCAATGAGCAGTTCTTC.

V gene TRBV27 combines with J gene TRBJ2-7, with D possibly being TRBD2 (5 bases). V was shortened by 6 bases and J by 6 bases, with 24 bases between the two germline ends. The CDR3 loop spans 16 amino acids. CDR1 is MNHEY, CDR2 SMNVEV, per germline (reference sequence). CDR3 nucleotides: TGTGCCAGCAGCCGAGACATCGGTCCCCCGGCGGGCGAGCAGTACTTC. Protein product: CASSRDIGPPAGEQYF.

This rearrangement joins TRBV27 to TRBJ1-5; TRBD1 might be the D (6 bases). The CDR3 has 16 amino acids. Per germline, CDR1 MNHEY and CDR2 SMNVEV (reference sequence). Deletions cut 5 bases from V and 0 bases from J, with 14 bases between. CDR3 loop: CASSPATGNSNQPQHF. DNA of the CDR3: TGTGCCAGCAGTCCAGCAACAGGGAATAGCAATCAGCCCCAGCATTTT.

V is TRBV2 and J is TRBJ2-7, with a weak D call TRBD2 (6 bases). This CDR3 comprises 14 residues. Germline CDR1 and CDR2: SNHLY and FYNNEI. V shed 4 bases and J shed 3 bases, with 13 bases lying between them. DNA of the CDR3: TGTGCCAGCAGTGGGTGGAGGGCCGGCTACGAGCAGTACTTC. Amino acid sequence: CASSGWRAGYEQYF. Full variable domain (remainder filled in from reference TRBV2 and TRBJ2-7): EPEVTQTPSHQVTQMGQEVILRCVPISNHLYFYWYRQILGQKVEFLVSFYNNEISEKSEIFDDQFSVERPDGSNFTLKIRSTKLEDSAMYFCASSGWRAGYEQYFGPGTRLTVT.

This chain joins TRBV30 and TRBJ2-7; 9 bases line up with TRBD1. Looked up from germline, CDR1 is GTSNPN and CDR2 is SVGIG (reference sequence). The V gene end was trimmed by 7 bases and the J gene end by 2 bases; junction bases not matched to a gene: 12. CDR3 size: 15 residues. The CDR3 DNA follows: TGTGCCTTCCGCAGACCGGGACAGGGCACCTACGAGCAGTACTTC. It encodes CAFRRPGQGTYEQYF.

The chain joins TRBV28 to TRBJ1-4; perhaps TRBD1 as D (6 bases). The CDR3 totals 13 residues. Germline lookup yields CDR1 MDHEN and CDR2 SYDVKM. Deletions cut 8 bases from V and 3 bases from J, with 10 bases between. CDR3 loop: CASRRTANEKLFF. In DNA, the CDR3 is TGTGCCAGCCGGAGGACAGCTAATGAAAAACTGTTTTTT.

The chain combines TRBV24-1 with TRBJ2-5; 9 bases map to TRBD1. Germline loops: CDR1 KGHDR, CDR2 SFDVKD. The CDR3 totals 15 residues. V shed 5 bases, J shed 5 bases, and the junction held 8 bases outside the gene matches. The CDR3 DNA follows: TGTGCCACCAGTGCCTTAACAGGGGGCAGGGAGACCCAGTACTTC. Its protein product is CATSALTGGRETQYF.

The J gene is TRBJ1-4, the V gene TRBV5-1; a possible D gene is TRBD1 (5 bases). This CDR3 comprises 14 residues. The ends were cut back, 5 bases at V and 10 bases at J, with 18 bases in the middle. Germline V gives CDR1 SGHRS, CDR2 YFSETQ. The CDR3 nucleotides are TGCGCCAGCAGGGGGACTCCCCAAGGAGGAAAACTGTTTTTT. Translating gives CASRGTPQGGKLFF.

The gene calls are TRBV5-1 and TRBJ2-5, with TRBD1 as a possible D gene (7 bases). This CDR3 has 15 residues. V lost 4 bases and J 5 bases, leaving 18 bases between the germline ends. Germline values: CDR1 SGHRS, CDR2 YFSETQ. CDR3 region: CASSLRQGAGETQYF. In DNA form, the CDR3 reads TGCGCCAGCAGCCTTCGACAGGGCGCGGGGGAGACCCAGTACTTC.

The rearrangement uses TRBV7-8 and TRBJ1-5, with TRBD1 as a possible D gene (6 bases). V lost 11 bases and J 2 bases, leaving 13 bases between the germline ends. The germline V gene encodes CDR1 SGHVS and CDR2 FQNEAQ. The CDR3 runs 13 residues. CDR3 in amino acids: CASAYRGNQPQHF. CDR3 nucleotides: TGTGCCTCCGCGTACAGGGGCAATCAGCCCCAGCATTTT.

This rearrangement joins TRBV5-1 to TRBJ1-5, with TRBD1 identical over 8 bases. Germline V gives CDR1 SGHRS, CDR2 YFSETQ. The CDR3 is made up of 15 amino acids. V dropped 4 bases and J dropped 6; count of bases not matched to a gene: 9. CDR3 region: CASSPGGQGVQPQHF. The CDR3 DNA is TGCGCCAGCAGCCCCGGCGGACAGGGCGTTCAGCCCCAGCATTTT. Supplemented by reference TRBV5-1 and TRBJ1-5, the full variable domain reads KAGVTQTPRYLIKTRGQQVTLSCSPISGHRSVSWYQQTPGQGLQFLFEYFSETQRNKGNFPGRFSGRQFSNSRSEMNVSTLELGDSALYLCASSPGGQGVQPQHFGDGTRLSIL.

This chain links TRBV7-2 with TRBJ2-1; TRBD2 aligns across 7 bases. Germline assignment: CDR1 SGHTA and CDR2 FQGNSA. V lost 1 base to trimming and J lost 2 bases; unmatched junction nucleotides: 5. CDR3 length equals 16 residues. CDR3 in DNA: TGTGCCAGCAGCTTAGAGACGGGAGGACCCTACAATGAGCAGTTCTTC. Protein: CASSLETGGPYNEQFF.

This CDR3 reads CASSLERADRNTEAFF. The CDR3 region has the DNA TGCGCCAGCAGCTTGGAGAGGGCAGACCGGAACACTGAAGCTTTCTTT. The chain combines TRBV5-1 with TRBJ1-1; D remains unclear. CDR3 length equals 16 residues. The V gene's germline CDR1 is SGHRS and CDR2 YFSETQ. The V gene lost 0 bases and the J gene lost 1 base, with 13 bases spanning the gap.

Ten or more counts support this clone. The chain couples TRBV24-1 to TRBJ1-1, with D hard to call. This CDR3 has 11 amino acids. The V end was cut by 0 bases, the J end by 10 bases, with 5 bases between. Germline CDR1 is KGHDR and CDR2 is SFDVKD. CDR3 nucleotide sequence: TGTGCCACCAGTGATTTGGGCAGAGCTTTCTTT. Its protein is CATSDLGRAFF.

In nucleotides, the CDR3 is TGTGCCAGCAGCTTAGACGGGACTAGCGGGAGAGATACGCAGTATTTT. Protein sequence: CASSLDGTSGRDTQYF. The rearrangement uses TRBV7-2 and TRBJ2-3, with 14 bases aligning to TRBD2. This CDR3 is built from 16 residues. From germline, CDR1 is SGHTA and CDR2 FQGNSA. Germline trimming cut 1 base from V and 5 bases from J; bases unmatched to any gene: 2.

This clone showed up just a few times. The chain carries TRBV7-3 and TRBJ2-3, with D possibly TRBD2 on 7 matching bases. This CDR3 has 16 amino acids. The V end lost 5 bases, the J end lost 2 bases, and 17 bases lay between the germline ends. CDR1 SGHTA and CDR2 FQGTGA come from the germline V gene. DNA of the CDR3: TGTGCCAGCAGCCCCACGGGGGGCCAACACACAGATACGCAGTATTTT. Protein product: CASSPTGGQHTDTQYF.

The chain employs TRBV30 and TRBJ1-3; weak D call: TRBD1 (5 bases). In germline, CDR1 is GTSNPN, CDR2 SVGIG (reference sequence). This CDR3 has 14 amino acids. V was cut by 5 bases and J by 2 bases, with 13 bases left in between. The CDR3 DNA is TGTGCCTGGGATGCAGGGAACACTGGAAACACCATATATTTT. This translates into CAWDAGNTGNTIYF.

The chain links TRBV7-9 to TRBJ2-7; possibly TRBD1 for D (6 bases). The V gene lost 11 bases and the J gene lost 0 bases, with 14 bases spanning the gap. From germline, CDR1 is SEHNR and CDR2 FQNEAQ (reference sequence). CDR3 size: 13 residues. DNA of the CDR3: TGTGCCCGTCAAGGACAGAGCTCCTACGAGCAGTACTTC. It encodes CARQGQSSYEQYF. The full variable domain, completed using reference TRBV7-9 and TRBJ2-7, is DTGVSQNPRHKITKRGQNVTFRCDPISEHNRLYWYRQTLGQGPEFLTYFQNEAQLEKSRLLSDRFSAERPKGSFSTLEIQRTEQGDSAMYLCARQGQSSYEQYFGPGTRLTVT.

CDR3 DNA sequence: TGTGCCAGCAGCGTGTGGCTCCGCGAAGGGGACGAGCAGTACTTC. Translating gives CASSVWLREGDEQYF. The chain uses TRBV9 and TRBJ2-7, with D perhaps TRBD1 (5 bases). CDR1 SGDLS and CDR2 YYNGEE come from the germline V gene. The CDR3 sequence is 15 residues long. The ends were cut back, 2 bases at V and 5 bases at J, with 17 bases in the middle.

This chain links TRBV11-3 with TRBJ2-1; TRBD1 matches at 8 bases. From germline, CDR1 is SGHNT and CDR2 YENEEA. V shed 3 bases, J shed 2 bases, and the junction held 6 bases outside the gene matches. The CDR3 loop spans 16 amino acids. The CDR3 region has the DNA TGTGCCAGCAGCTTTCGTGGCAGGGGGCCCTACAATGAGCAGTTCTTC. It specifies CASSFRGRGPYNEQFF.

The V gene is TRBV30, the J gene TRBJ1-2, with D hard to call. Per germline, CDR1 GTSNPN and CDR2 SVGIG (reference sequence). The V end was cut by 1 base, the J end by 0 bases, with 6 bases between. The CDR3 has 13 amino acids. The chain's CDR3 is CAWSAGANYGYTF. As DNA, the CDR3 is TGTGCCTGGAGTGCAGGTGCTAACTATGGCTACACCTTC.

The rearrangement uses TRBV6-5 and TRBJ1-2; 11 bases map to TRBD1. V shed 8 bases, J shed 4 bases, and the junction held 6 bases outside the gene matches. Germline V gene sequence: CDR1 MNHEY, CDR2 SVGAGI. There are 14 residues in the CDR3. In DNA form, the CDR3 reads TGTGCCAGCCGGCAGGGGACAGGGGGCTATGGCTACACCTTC. Its protein is CASRQGTGGYGYTF.